The entry below describes one TCR beta chain. This clonotype turned up a few times. Its antigen remains unidentified. One base away there is no much larger clone; base qualities are not given. These data originate in a study of response to subunit inactivated influenza vaccine (dated by TCRdb to 2017 to 2018). Broadly, across the study: Deep quantitative T cell receptor repertoire profiling was used in the study to track responses to a trivalent subunit inactivated influenza vaccine.

Libraries were built with RT-PCR. The instrument was an Illumina HiSeq 2500. TCRdb reworked the public reads: Q25 trimming with fastp, MiXCR clone assembly, productive beta chains retained. All rows with the same CDR3 protein become a single entry with the most common DNA and genes. The sample table holds 430,000 or so distinct CDR3 sequences, of which approximately 9.9% were seen once. The ten largest clonotypes hold more than 10% of the sample. The germline V gene provides CDR1 SGHRS and CDR2 YFSETQ. V is pared back by 1 base and J by 0 bases, with 14 bases lying between the germline termini. The CDR3 contains 17 residues, cysteine and phenylalanine counted. Of the read, only the CDR3 DNA is kept; its 51 bases are in frame from base 1. The sample's time point label, in plain terms: approximately 45 days after influenza vaccine administration. What the study reported, not specific to this receptor: It was suggested by the authors that each seasonal influenza vaccination may recruit only a limited number of new T cells.

The sequence was collected from a man aged 50-59 years who received an inactivated influenza vaccine. Donor details come from another sample of the same person, matched by shared clones. Recombination joined TRBV5-1 with TRBJ2-4, with TRBD1 tentatively as D gene (5 bases match). The sequences come from PBMCs from blood, collected about 40 days after vaccination. The CDR3 region: CASSLSGRALAKNIQYF. The DNA sequence is as follows: TGCGCCAGCAGCTTGTCTGGCAGGGCCCTAGCCAAAAACATTCAGTACTTC.